The 22 T cell receptor beta chains reported below all come from one sample, sequenced in a study. In TCRdb, the RT-PCR reads were re-called with MiXCR into one record per CDR3 protein. The sample gives about 680,000 distinct CDR3 sequences, 12% to 15% of which show up once; 3% to 4.5% is in the top ten. Sequencing was done on a sample of memory CD4+ T cells from blood. The source of these receptors is a female donor in good health, serving as a healthy control.

The V and J genes are TRBV29-1 and TRBJ2-5; a possible D gene is TRBD2 (5 bases). Germline CDR1 and CDR2: SQVTM and ANQGSEA. This CDR3 comprises 13 residues. V was trimmed by 6 bases and J by 0 bases, leaving 11 bases between them. For the CDR3, the DNA is TGCAGCGTGAGGGTCCTGTACCAAGAGACCCAGTACTTC. It translates to CSVRVLYQETQYF.

This clonotype was detected many times. The V gene is TRBV20-1, the J gene TRBJ1-5, with a weak D call TRBD1 (6 bases). CDR3 length: 14 amino acids. Between the trimmed V and J ends, which lost 4 bases and 4 bases, there was a span of 14 bases. CDR1 and CDR2 from the germline V gene are DFQATT and SNEGSKA (reference sequence). CDR3 DNA: TGCAGTGCTAATCAGGGGAGCCCGAATCAGCCCCAGCATTTT. It codes for CSANQGSPNQPQHF.

This clonotype showed up many times. The V call is TRBV12-3 or TRBV12-4, the J call TRBJ2-7; TRBD1 agrees at 7 bases. The V segment lost 5 bases and the J segment 9 bases; nucleotides outside the gene matches: 7. The CDR3 is made up of 12 amino acids. The CDR3 region has the DNA TGTGCCAGCAGTCCGTCACGGACAGGGCAGTACTTC. The encoded protein is CASSPSRTGQYF.

This clonotype was observed a handful of times. The genes are TRBV10-3 and TRBJ1-2; D possibly corresponds to TRBD1 (6 bases). The CDR3 is 14 amino acids. Germline loops: CDR1 ENHRY, CDR2 SYGVKD. Trimming removed 2 bases at V and 6 bases at J, with 13 bases between. CDR3 protein: CAISEGAGENGYTF. The CDR3 coding sequence is TGTGCCATCAGTGAGGGGGCAGGGGAGAATGGCTACACCTTC.

The J gene is TRBJ1-5, the V gene TRBV7-9; D remains ambiguous. V lost 5 bases and J 7 bases, leaving 12 bases between the germline ends. The length of the CDR3 is 13 residues. CDR1 SEHNR and CDR2 FQNEAQ come from the germline V gene (reference sequence). CDR3 sequence (DNA): TGTGCCAGCAGCGAAAATGTTGGGCAGCCCCAGCATTTT. It codes for CASSENVGQPQHF. The entire variable domain, with the rest obtained from reference TRBV7-9 and TRBJ1-5, is as follows: DTGVSQNPRHKITKRGQNVTFRCDPISEHNRLYWYRQTLGQGPEFLTYFQNEAQLEKSRLLSDRFSAERPKGSFSTLEIQRTEQGDSAMYLCASSENVGQPQHFGDGTRLSIL.

This clonotype was found many times. The chain links TRBV20-1 to TRBJ1-1; TRBD1 aligns across 7 bases. The CDR3 runs to 14 residues. Looked up from germline, CDR1 is DFQATT and CDR2 is SNEGSKA (reference sequence). V was pared by 1 base and J by 7 bases, with 9 bases of the junction left unmatched. The CDR3 region has the DNA TGCAGTGCTAGAGCAACCACAGGGGTCAGTGAAGCTTTCTTT. It yields the protein CSARATTGVSEAFF.

This chain connects TRBV20-1 to TRBJ2-7; 8 bases match TRBD2. Per the germline V gene, CDR1 is DFQATT and CDR2 is SNEGSKA (reference sequence). The CDR3 has 13 residues. Trimming took 8 bases from V and 1 from J; bases not matched to a gene: 7. The CDR3 region is CSYTSGTSYEQYF. The CDR3 DNA sequence: TGCAGTTATACTAGCGGCACATCCTACGAGCAGTACTTC.

This clonotype was detected a few times. The junction differs from germline at one of its ends, possibly a read error. This chain uses TRBV18 with TRBJ1-2, with 8 bases aligning to TRBD1. The length of the CDR3 is 13 residues. From germline, CDR1 is KGHSH and CDR2 LQKENI. The DNA for the CDR3 is TGTGCCAGCTCACAAGACGGACAGGGAGCGCCCTTCTTC. Translated: CASSQDGQGAPFF. The full variable domain, in which reference TRBV18 and TRBJ1-2 provide the parts outside the CDR3, is NAGVMQNPRHLVRRRGQEARLRCSPMKGHSHVYWYRQLPEEGLKFMVYLQKENIIDESGMPKERFSAEFPKEGPSILRIQQVVRGDSAAYFCASSQDGQGAPFFGSGTRLTVV.

V and J are TRBV29-1 and TRBJ2-1; no clear D. Trimming removed 8 bases at V and 3 bases at J, with 17 bases between. The CDR3 totals 14 residues. From germline, CDR1 is SQVTM and CDR2 ANQGSEA. The CDR3 DNA follows: TGCAGCACCCTCATGGGCAGGTTCTACAATGAGCAGTTCTTC. It translates to CSTLMGRFYNEQFF.

The chain is built from TRBV3-1 and TRBJ1-2; D ambiguous. The CDR3 spans 15 residues. The germline V gene has CDR1 LGHDT and CDR2 YNNKEL (reference sequence). Trimming took off 1 base at V and 4 bases at J, with 13 bases between the two ends. CDR3 amino acids: CASSQGHGSFYGYTF. CDR3 coding DNA: TGTGCCAGCAGCCAAGGGCATGGCTCCTTCTATGGCTACACCTTC.

Ten or more counts support this clonotype. This chain links TRBV7-3 with TRBJ2-1; D not resolved. V lost 4 bases, J lost 10 bases, and 11 bases lay in between. Looked up from germline, CDR1 is SGHTA and CDR2 is FQGTGA. CDR3 size: 12 residues. CDR3 in amino acids: CASSSDKGEQFF. CDR3 DNA: TGTGCCAGCAGCTCGGATAAAGGGGAGCAGTTCTTC.

This clonotype was found many times. The chain recombines TRBV6-2 or TRBV6-3 with TRBJ2-1; D is uncertain. CDR1 and CDR2 (germline): MNHEY, SVGEGT. Trimming shortened V by 8 bases and J by 3 bases, and 14 bases separated the two germline ends. The CDR3 contains 14 residues. CDR3 coding DNA: TGTGCCAGCGCGAACCCCGCCGGCTACAATGAGCAGTTCTTC. Its translation is CASANPAGYNEQFF.

The chain combines TRBV3-1 with TRBJ2-2, with D maybe TRBD2 (5 bases). CDR3 size: 17 residues. Trimming removed 0 bases from V and 0 bases from J, with 11 bases in between. The germline V gene encodes CDR1 LGHDT and CDR2 YNNKEL (reference sequence). CDR3 sequence reads: CASSQDAGGSNTGELFF. CDR3 DNA: TGTGCCAGCAGCCAAGATGCTGGCGGGTCGAACACCGGGGAGCTGTTTTTT.

This clonotype was detected a few times. The rearrangement joins TRBV4-2 to TRBJ1-2; the D is unclear. Trimming took 1 base from V and 4 from J, leaving 16 bases between them. The germline CDR1 and CDR2 sequences are LGHNA and YNFKEQ. CDR3 size: 16 residues. The CDR3 protein is CASSQVGSERTYGYTF. The CDR3 DNA is TGTGCCAGCAGCCAAGTAGGGTCGGAACGGACCTATGGCTACACCTTC.

This clonotype was seen a few times. Mismatch with germline at one junction end may stem from a read error. V usage is TRBV9 and J usage is TRBJ1-2; 8 bases line up with TRBD1. Germline CDR1 reads SGDLS; CDR2 reads YYNGEE. The length of the CDR3 is 13 residues. CDR3 loop: CASSRDRNLVSAF. The DNA of the CDR3 is TGTGCCAGCAGCCGGGACAGGAACCTCGTAAGCGCCTTC. The complete variable domain, with remaining parts taken from reference TRBV9 and TRBJ1-2, reads DSGVTQTPKHLITATGQRVTLRCSPRSGDLSVYWYQQSLDQGLQFLIQYYNGEERAKGNILERFSAQQFPDLHSELNLSSLELGDSALYFCASSRDRNLVSAFGSGTRLTVV.

The V and J genes are TRBV11-3 and TRBJ1-2, with D possibly matching TRBD1 (5 bases). Trimming stripped 4 bases from V and 7 bases from J, with 13 bases between. This CDR3 spans 13 amino acids. The V gene's germline CDR1 is SGHNT and CDR2 YENEEA. Written as DNA, the CDR3 is TGTGCCAGCAGCTCCACAGGCGGTTTTGGCTACACCTTC. Translation gives CASSSTGGFGYTF.

This chain connects TRBV9 to TRBJ2-5, with 7 nucleotides matching TRBD2. The CDR3 runs to 15 residues. CDR1 is SGDLS and CDR2 is YYNGEE in the germline V gene. V lost 4 bases, J lost 2 bases, and 8 bases stayed unmatched. The CDR3 DNA follows: TGTGCCAGCAGCATCGGGACTACAACTCAAGAGACCCAGTACTTC. This sequence encodes CASSIGTTTQETQYF.

In its sample, this clonotype was seen a few times. This rearrangement joins TRBV9 to TRBJ1-1; the D is unclear. Trimming left V 0 bases short and J 5 bases short, with 8 bases between. CDR3 length equals 13 residues. Germline CDR1 and CDR2: SGDLS and YYNGEE. This CDR3 reads CASSVGARTEAFF. Written as DNA, the CDR3 is TGTGCCAGCAGCGTAGGGGCGAGGACTGAAGCTTTCTTT.

This clonotype was seen more than once but under ten times. In DNA, the CDR3 is TGCGCCAGCAGCTTGGATAGCTGGGACTATGGCTACACCTTC. Translating it yields CASSLDSWDYGYTF. The rearrangement joins TRBV5-1 to TRBJ1-2; no clear D gene. V was cut by 0 bases and J by 3 bases, with 9 bases left in between. This CDR3 has 14 residues. Germline V gene data show CDR1 as SGHRS and CDR2 as YFSETQ.

To note about this clonotype: A much more abundant neighbour one base away suggests this may be a read error. This sequence joins TRBV7-2 and TRBJ1-2, with a weak D call TRBD1 (6 bases). CDR1 is SGHTA, CDR2 FQGNSA, per germline. The V and J ends lost 0 bases and 5 bases respectively, with 13 bases between them. The CDR3 has 15 residues. CDR3 in DNA: TGTGCCAGCAGCTTAGCAACAGGGAGGGGGTATGGCTACACCTTC. Translation: CASSLATGRGYGYTF.

The CDR3 region is CATSEAQAGLYEQYF. As DNA, the CDR3 is TGTGCCACCAGTGAGGCCCAGGCGGGCCTCTACGAGCAGTACTTC. The chain has TRBV24-1 and TRBJ2-7, with D maybe TRBD2 (5 bases). CDR3 length: 15 residues. V lost 4 bases and J lost 3, with 15 bases in between. The germline gives CDR1 KGHDR, CDR2 SFDVKD.

This clonotype appeared a few times. CDR3 in amino acids: CASARSGSRNEQFF. As DNA, the CDR3 is TGTGCCAGCGCCCGGAGCGGGAGTAGGAATGAGCAGTTCTTC. The J gene is TRBJ2-1, the V gene TRBV9; 8 bases agree with TRBD2. CDR3 length equals 14 residues. The junction had 10 bases not matched to a gene; V was cut back by 7 bases and J by 7 bases. Per germline, CDR1 SGDLS and CDR2 YYNGEE.